The clone carrying this T cell receptor beta chain was observed a few times. CDR1 and CDR2 (germline): LGHDT, YNNKEL (reference sequence). CDR3 length: 14 amino acids. The ends were cut back, 1 base at V and 12 bases at J, with 13 bases in the middle. The data were obtained in a study of blood T cell repertoires in COVID-19. Turning to the study itself: Sites in the United States, Italy and Spain provided acute and convalescent COVID-19 samples.

The data were produced by immunoSEQ multiplex PCR, yet TCRdb's version contains in-frame clones alone and is incomplete. The sample yields tens of thousands of clones, less than 80% seen once. The specimen was peripheral blood. The chain couples TRBV3-1 (or the pseudogene TRBV3-2) to TRBJ1-6; unclear D gene. The TCR originated in a woman aged 45-60 years with acute or convalescent COVID-19. The CDR3 region is CASSQATSPGPLHF. Written as DNA, the CDR3 is TGTGCCAGCAGCCAAGCCACATCTCCGGGACCCCTCCACTTT.